These 5 T cell receptor beta chains came from one sample sequenced in a study of cytomegalovirus exposure and HLA in healthy donors. The PCR made use of 60 Vbeta and 13 Jbeta primers. Produced via immunoSEQ multiplex PCR; TCRdb's table is partial and in-frame only. The data show more than 85,000 clones, with approximately 79% seen just once and approximately 6.9% held by the top ten. The sample comprised PBMCs. These receptors originate from a man aged 25-45 years in good health and CMV-seropositive.

This rearrangement joins TRBV4-1 to TRBJ1-2; D is unclear. The CDR3 consists of 16 residues. CDR1 is MGHRA and CDR2 is YSYEKL in the germline V gene. V was clipped by 0 bases and J by 5 bases, with 16 bases between them. As DNA, the CDR3 is TGCGCCAGCAGCCAAGATAACACCAGGAAGTCTTATGGCTACACCTTC. Its protein product is CASSQDNTRKSYGYTF.

This clone has just one count. This sequence joins TRBV5-1 and TRBJ1-6, with TRBD1 as a possible D gene (5 bases). The CDR3 contains 13 residues. Trimming removed 6 bases from V and 6 bases from J, with 10 bases in between. Germline-derived CDR1 and CDR2 are SGHRS and YFSETQ. The CDR3 reads CASKTEINSPLHF. In DNA form, the CDR3 reads TGCGCCAGCAAGACAGAAATTAATTCACCCCTCCACTTT.

This clone was seen more than once but under ten times. The chain has TRBV2 and TRBJ1-1; D call uncertain. The germline gives CDR1 SNHLY, CDR2 FYNNEI. Trimming shortened V by 6 bases and J by 0 bases, and 17 bases separated the two germline ends. The CDR3 totals 16 residues. This chain's CDR3 is CASRPGGSLMNTEAFF. Written as DNA, the CDR3 is TGTGCCAGCAGGCCGGGAGGAAGTCTAATGAACACTGAAGCTTTCTTT.

The chain is built from TRBV5-5 and TRBJ1-5; D gene uncertain. CDR3 length: 14 residues. CDR1 is SGHKS, CDR2 YYEKEE, per germline (reference sequence). The ends were cut back, 0 bases at V and 2 bases at J, with 6 bases in the middle. The CDR3 nucleotides are TGTGCCAGCAGCTTGGGTAGTGGCAATCAGCCCCAGCATTTT. Translating it yields CASSLGSGNQPQHF.

The J gene is TRBJ1-1, the V gene TRBV19, with D tentatively TRBD1 (5 bases). V dropped 5 bases and J dropped 2 bases, with 9 bases sitting between them. The CDR3 totals 13 residues. Germline V gene data show CDR1 as LNHDA and CDR2 as SQIVND (reference sequence). Written as DNA, the CDR3 is TGTGCCAGTAGTTTCACAGGCAACACTGAAGCTTTCTTT. As protein: CASSFTGNTEAFF.